These 3 T cell receptor beta chains came from one sample sequenced in a study of blood T cell repertoires in COVID-19. The repertoire was sequenced with immunoSEQ multiplex PCR; TCRdb's copy has only in-frame clones and lacks some. The profile shows 95,000 to 110,000 clones, 75% to 90% of them singletons. Sequenced material: peripheral blood. The receptors come from a human donor in a cohort sampled during active or convalescent COVID-19.

This clone was observed a handful of times. The gene calls are TRBV10-3 and TRBJ1-2, with a tentative D call TRBD1 (6 bases). The germline CDR1 and CDR2 sequences are ENHRY and SYGVKD. The CDR3 totals 13 residues. Trimming removed 2 bases from V and 5 bases from J, with 9 bases in between. This CDR3 is CAISETDRYGYTF. CDR3 DNA sequence: TGTGCCATCAGTGAGACCGACAGGTATGGCTACACCTTC.

This sequence joins TRBV7-2 and TRBJ1-5; 7 bases map to TRBD1. Germline CDR1 reads SGHTA; CDR2 reads FQGNSA. V was pared by 1 base and J by 2 bases, with 2 bases of the junction left unmatched. The CDR3 length is 15 residues. CDR3 loop: CASSLDRGGNQPQHF. DNA of the CDR3: TGTGCCAGCAGCTTAGACAGGGGCGGCAATCAGCCCCAGCATTTT.

The chain couples TRBV3-1 (or the pseudogene TRBV3-2) to TRBJ2-1; 8 nucleotides line up with TRBD2. The CDR3 length is 17 residues. Germline-derived CDR1 and CDR2 are LGHDT and YNNKEL (reference sequence). J was trimmed by 5 bases and V by 0 bases; bases with no gene match: 9. This CDR3 is CASSQEGRGGPHNEQFF. DNA for the CDR3: TGTGCCAGCAGCCAAGAGGGTCGGGGGGGCCCGCACAATGAGCAGTTCTTC.